The next 21 T cell receptor beta chains were all read from a single sample in a study of spatial heterogeneity in lung cancer. For these TCRs, the target antigens are not known. Time point reported: sample taken at primary tumor resection. Study-level results: Tumoral mutation counts were tracked by counts of expanded intratumoral alpha and beta TCRs.

Using its own MiXCR run on the 5' RACE reads, TCRdb lists one record per CDR3 protein. The table lists fewer than 7,000 distinct CDR3 sequences, about 7.7% of them singletons, with 28% in the top ten. Sequences were derived from lung tumor tissue, sampled at surgery. Receptors originate from a female donor with early-stage non-small cell lung cancer.

In its sample, this clonotype ranks as medium-sized (0.01 to 0.1%). This beta chain lies outside the target of a library built for alpha chains; its clone size means little. This chain connects TRBV7-9 to TRBJ2-3, with 14 positions matching TRBD2. There are 17 residues in the CDR3. CDR1 and CDR2 (germline): SEHNR, FQNEAQ (reference sequence). Trimming cost V 5 bases and J 14 bases; bases outside gene matches: 18. CDR3 bases: TGTGCCAGCAGCCCATCCTGGACTAGCGGGGGGCACCGGCAGCTGTATTTT. Translation gives CASSPSWTSGGHRQLYF.

In its sample, this clonotype was seen a few times. Because the library targeted alpha chains, this beta chain is an off-target read whose size means little. The chain recombines TRBV5-1 with TRBJ2-7, with a weak D call TRBD1 (5 bases). CDR1 and CDR2 from the germline V gene are SGHRS and YFSETQ. CDR3 length equals 14 residues. CDR3 sequence reads: CVNPGVPGKHEQYF. The CDR3 DNA follows: TGCGTCAACCCGGGCGTCCCAGGGAAGCACGAGCAGTACTTC.

This clonotype was detected many times. Little can be read into the size of this beta chain, an off-target read in a library designed for alpha chains. The chain has TRBV12-3 or TRBV12-4 and TRBJ2-2; possibly TRBD2 for D (6 bases). V lost 6 bases and J 4 bases, leaving 12 bases between the germline ends. The CDR3 is 14 residues long. In DNA form, the CDR3 reads TGTGCCAGCAGCATGGTGGGGGGCACCGGGGAGCTGTTTTTT. It codes for CASSMVGGTGELFF.

This clonotype was counted at least ten times. This beta chain came through as a stray read in a library set up for alpha chains, and its size says little. This sequence joins TRBV20-1 and TRBJ1-1; tentative D call: TRBD1 (6 bases). This CDR3 comprises 14 residues. V lost 3 bases to trimming and J lost 0 bases, with 11 bases between them. Germline V gene data show CDR1 as DFQATT and CDR2 as SNEGSKA (reference sequence). The CDR3 is CSARTGALNTEAFF. The DNA for the CDR3 is TGCAGTGCTAGGACGGGGGCTTTGAACACTGAAGCTTTCTTT.

Regarding this clonotype: This beta chain appears as a stray read in a library generated for alpha chains; its size is not informative. V usage is TRBV11-2 and J usage is TRBJ2-7; 8 nucleotides align to TRBD2. J was trimmed by 2 bases and V by 6 bases; bases with no gene match: 9. The CDR3 sequence is 15 residues long. In germline, CDR1 is SGHAT, CDR2 FQNNGV. The CDR3 reads CASRLAAGRAYEQYF. Here the CDR3 DNA reads TGTGCCAGCAGACTAGCGGCGGGGAGGGCCTACGAGCAGTACTTC.

This clonotype showed up many times. This beta chain turned up in a library designed for alpha chains; as an off-target read, its abundance says little. The chain carries TRBV5-4 and TRBJ1-2, with a possible D match to TRBD1 (5 bases). Germline values: CDR1 SGHNT, CDR2 YYREEE (reference sequence). The CDR3 is 14 amino acids. Trimming took off 4 bases at V and 5 bases at J, with 15 bases between the two ends. The CDR3 spells CASSPDKRGYGYTF. CDR3 nucleotides: TGTGCCAGCAGCCCCGATAAAAGGGGATATGGCTACACCTTC.

Of note for this clonotype: This beta chain was picked up by a library intended for alpha chains and is off target, so its count carries little meaning. This sequence joins TRBV11-2 and TRBJ2-5; 8 nucleotides align to TRBD2. From germline, CDR1 is SGHAT and CDR2 FQNNGV. There are 17 residues in the CDR3. The V gene end was trimmed by 2 bases and the J gene end by 0 bases; junction bases not matched to a gene: 8. CDR3 sequence (DNA): TGTGCCAGCAGCTTACCCCGACCAGCGGGAGACCAAGAGACCCAGTACTTC. Its translation: CASSLPRPAGDQETQYF. The full variable domain, rest sourced from reference TRBV11-2 and TRBJ2-5, is EAGVAQSPRYKIIEKRQSVAFWCNPISGHATLYWYQQILGQGPKLLIQFQNNGVVDDSQLPKDRFSAERLKGVDSTLKIQPAKLEDSAVYLCASSLPRPAGDQETQYFGPGTRLLVL.

This clonotype was counted many times. This beta chain turned up in a library designed for alpha chains; as an off-target read, its abundance says little. The chain recombines TRBV11-2 with TRBJ2-2; D unclear. The V gene lost 5 bases and the J gene lost 0 bases, with 4 bases spanning the gap. The length of the CDR3 is 13 residues. Germline values: CDR1 SGHAT, CDR2 FQNNGV. Written as DNA, the CDR3 is TGTGCCAGCAGCGCCACGAACACCGGGGAGCTGTTTTTT. This gives the protein CASSATNTGELFF. Full variable domain (missing parts from reference TRBV11-2 and TRBJ2-2): EAGVAQSPRYKIIEKRQSVAFWCNPISGHATLYWYQQILGQGPKLLIQFQNNGVVDDSQLPKDRFSAERLKGVDSTLKIQPAKLEDSAVYLCASSATNTGELFFGEGSRLTVL.

This clonotype is classed as medium-sized. Within a library made for alpha chains, this beta chain is off target, and its count is uninformative. J is TRBJ2-7 and V is TRBV9; the match to TRBD1 covers 7 bases. Trimming took 4 bases from V and 3 from J; bases not matched to a gene: 4. Germline V gene lookup returns CDR1 SGDLS and CDR2 YYNGEE. This CDR3 is built from 13 residues. CDR3 coding DNA: TGTGCCAGCAGCATTACAGGGGACTACGAGCAGTACTTC. Translated, it gives CASSITGDYEQYF.

This clonotype was counted ten times or more. The library was prepared for alpha chains; this beta chain is a stray read, so its frequency means little. The rearrangement links TRBV7-2 to TRBJ1-3, with a possible D match to TRBD1 (5 bases). CDR3 size: 15 residues. V gave up 4 bases and J gave up 0 bases, with 10 bases separating them. Per germline, CDR1 SGHTA and CDR2 FQGNSA. CDR3 sequence reads: CASSSGTDSGNTIYF. Here the CDR3 DNA reads TGTGCCAGCAGCTCCGGGACTGACTCTGGAAACACCATATATTTT.

This clonotype was observed at least ten times. A library prepared for alpha chains yielded this beta chain as an off-target read; its size is of little meaning. J is TRBJ2-5 and V is TRBV7-6, with 10 bases matching TRBD2. The CDR3 is 16 amino acids. CDR1 and CDR2 from the germline V gene are SGHVS and FNYEAQ. J lost 4 bases, V lost 1 base, and 6 bases had no gene match. The CDR3 nucleotides are TGTGCCAGCAGCTTAGGAGCGGGAGGGCCGGGAGAGACCCAGTACTTC. The encoded protein is CASSLGAGGPGETQYF.

This clonotype was seen repeatedly, ten times or more. This beta chain came through as a stray read in a library set up for alpha chains, and its size says little. The chain carries TRBV3-1 and TRBJ2-1; the D is unclear. Germline V lookup: CDR1 LGHDT, CDR2 YNNKEL (reference sequence). CDR3 size: 21 residues. The V end was cut by 0 bases, the J end by 1 base, with 25 bases between. Written as DNA, the CDR3 is TGTGCCAGCAGCCAAGATCCCAGTAGCCACCCCCAACACGGGTCCTACAATGAGCAGTTCTTC. It codes for CASSQDPSSHPQHGSYNEQFF.

This clonotype has ten or more counts. This beta chain is an off-target read within a library intended for alpha chains, so its frequency means little. The chain uses TRBV2 and TRBJ2-1; D gene uncertain. Germline V gives CDR1 SNHLY, CDR2 FYNNEI. The CDR3 is made up of 13 amino acids. Trimming took off 4 bases at V and 3 bases at J, with 7 bases between the two ends. CDR3 DNA sequence: TGTGCCAGCAGTGCGGTAAACTACAATGAGCAGTTCTTC. It translates to CASSAVNYNEQFF.

This clonotype was seen ten or more times. This beta chain was picked up by a library intended for alpha chains and is off target, so its count carries little meaning. The chain uses TRBV20-1 and TRBJ2-3; D possibly uses TRBD1 or TRBD2 (5 bases each). The CDR3 covers 15 residues. Germline values: CDR1 DFQATT, CDR2 SNEGSKA (reference sequence). V lost 5 bases to trimming and J lost 2 bases, with 17 bases between them. The CDR3 reads CSALSRGTITDTQYF. The CDR3 bases are TGCAGTGCTTTATCCCGGGGCACCATCACAGATACGCAGTATTTT.

Of note for this clonotype: Because the library targeted alpha chains, this beta chain is an off-target read whose size means little. In DNA form, the CDR3 reads TGTGCCAGCAGCTTAACAGGGTACTACGAGCAGTACTTC. This encodes CASSLTGYYEQYF. J is TRBJ2-7 and V is TRBV7-2, with D perhaps matching TRBD1 (6 bases). Trimming removed 2 bases at V and 3 bases at J, with 8 bases between. The germline V gene has CDR1 SGHTA and CDR2 FQGNSA. The CDR3 covers 13 residues.

This clonotype occurred many times. The size of this beta chain means little, since it is a stray read in a library made for alpha chains. The V gene is TRBV19, the J gene TRBJ2-2; 7 bases map to TRBD2. Germline V gene sequence: CDR1 LNHDA, CDR2 SQIVND (reference sequence). The CDR3 has 18 amino acids. The J segment lost 5 bases and the V segment lost 0 bases, leaving 12 bases of the junction unmatched. CDR3 sequence: CASSIDSGGSRRTGELFF. The DNA for the CDR3 is TGTGCCAGTAGTATAGACTCGGGCGGGAGTAGACGGACCGGGGAGCTGTTTTTT.

This clonotype was counted at least ten times. Because the library targeted alpha chains, this beta chain is an off-target read whose size means little. V is TRBV5-1 and J is TRBJ1-6; D is uncertain. Trimming cost V 4 bases and J 10 bases, with 18 bases left between them. Germline loops: CDR1 SGHRS, CDR2 YFSETQ. CDR3 length: 15 amino acids. CDR3 residues: CASSVEGGYGSPLHF. The DNA for the CDR3 is TGCGCCAGCAGCGTTGAAGGCGGGTACGGATCACCCCTCCACTTT.

Sample share makes this clonotype medium-sized. For a library built for alpha chains, this beta chain is a stray read; little rests on its size. V and J are TRBV20-1 and TRBJ2-7; the D is unclear. Germline-derived CDR1 and CDR2 are DFQATT and SNEGSKA (reference sequence). This CDR3 is built from 13 residues. The V gene lost 2 bases and the J gene lost 5 bases, with 13 bases spanning the gap. CDR3 sequence reads: CSARFPGVDEQYF. The CDR3 region has the DNA TGCAGTGCTAGATTTCCGGGTGTAGACGAGCAGTACTTC.

With respect to this clonotype: Compared with germline, one end of the junction differs, possibly owing to a read error. This beta chain is a stray read from a library made for alpha chains; its abundance is not meaningful. This chain links TRBV30 with TRBJ2-3, with D tentatively TRBD2 (5 bases). The germline CDR1 and CDR2 sequences are GTSNPN and SVGIG (reference sequence). The CDR3 has 13 residues. DNA for the CDR3: TGTGCCTGGAGCTATTATCTGGGAGATATGCAGTATTTT. It specifies CAWSYYLGDMQYF.

This clonotype was counted many times. This beta chain is an unintended read in a library built for alpha chains; its size means little. The chain carries TRBV7-2 and TRBJ1-1; 7 nucleotides match TRBD1. The germline CDR1 and CDR2 sequences are SGHTA and FQGNSA. Unmatched junction bases numbered 1, after V lost 5 bases and J lost 1 base. The CDR3 contains 13 residues. CDR3 sequence (DNA): TGTGCCAGCAGCGGACAGGCGAACACTGAAGCTTTCTTT. Protein: CASSGQANTEAFF.

This clonotype is medium-sized by share. Because the library targeted alpha chains, this beta chain is an off-target read whose size means little. This chain connects TRBV11-2 to TRBJ2-5, with 7 bases identical to TRBD1. Germline values: CDR1 SGHAT, CDR2 FQNNGV. Losses at the gene ends were 2 bases for V and 2 bases for J; bases not matched to a gene: 8. This CDR3 contains 16 residues. This CDR3 reads CASSLWTGTAQETQYF. In DNA form, the CDR3 reads TGTGCCAGCAGCTTATGGACGGGGACAGCACAAGAGACCCAGTACTTC.